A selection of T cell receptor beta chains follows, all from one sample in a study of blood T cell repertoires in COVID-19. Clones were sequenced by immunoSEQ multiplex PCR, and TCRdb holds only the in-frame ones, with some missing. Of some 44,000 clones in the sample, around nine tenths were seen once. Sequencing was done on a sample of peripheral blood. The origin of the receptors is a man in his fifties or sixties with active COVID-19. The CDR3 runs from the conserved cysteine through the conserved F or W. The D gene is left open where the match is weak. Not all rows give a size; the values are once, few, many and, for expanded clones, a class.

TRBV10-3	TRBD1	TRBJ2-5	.	TGTGCCATCAGTGAAAGGGACAGGGGTAGCCAAGAGACCCAGTACTTC	CAISERDRGSQETQYF
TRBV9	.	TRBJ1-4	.	TGTGCCAGCAGTGCATCACAGGGTCAACTGTTTTTT	CASSASQGQLFF
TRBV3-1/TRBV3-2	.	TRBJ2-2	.	TGTGCCAGCAGCCAGGGCCCAACCGCCGGGGAGCTGTTTTTT	CASSQGPTAGELFF
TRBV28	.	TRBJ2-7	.	TGTGCCACCTGGGCCTCCGAGCAGTACTTC	CATWASEQYF
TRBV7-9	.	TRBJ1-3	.	TGTGCCAGCAGCTTAGCGGCGGGGGCTGGAAACACCATATATTTT	CASSLAAGAGNTIYF
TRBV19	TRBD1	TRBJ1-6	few	TGTGCCAGTAGTCCCACAGGGGGCTGGAGATCACCCCTCCACTTT	CASSPTGGWRSPLHF
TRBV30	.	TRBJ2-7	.	TGTGCCTGGAGCACAGGGAGTACCTACGAGCAGTACTTC	CAWSTGSTYEQYF
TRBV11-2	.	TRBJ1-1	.	TGTGCCAGCAGCTTAAGCGAGAACACTGAAGCTTTCTTT	CASSLSENTEAFF
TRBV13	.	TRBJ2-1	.	TGTGCCAGCAGCTCGGAGACTGGGGAGTACAATGAGCAGTTCTTC	CASSSETGEYNEQFF
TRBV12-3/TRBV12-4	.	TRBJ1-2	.	TGTGCCAGCAGTTTCGAGCGGAACTATGGCTACACCTTC	CASSFERNYGYTF
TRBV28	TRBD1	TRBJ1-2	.	TGTGCCACCCGCACAGGGGATGTCTATGGCTACACCTTC	CATRTGDVYGYTF
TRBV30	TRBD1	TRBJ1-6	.	TGTGCCTGGAGCGGGACAGAGGATTCACCCCTCCACTTT	CAWSGTEDSPLHF
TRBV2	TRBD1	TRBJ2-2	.	TGTGCCAGCAGTGGACAGGGGAGCCCCGGGGAGCTGTTTTTT	CASSGQGSPGELFF
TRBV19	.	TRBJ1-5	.	TGTGCCAGTAGTATTCCGGGGGGTGCGGGCAATCAGCCCCAGCATTTT	CASSIPGGAGNQPQHF
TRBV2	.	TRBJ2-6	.	TGTGCCAGCATGGGGACATCTGGGGCCAACGTCCTGACTTTC	CASMGTSGANVLTF
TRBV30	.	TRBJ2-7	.	TGTGCCTGGAGTGGACTCGGGGTCGAGCAGTACTTC	CAWSGLGVEQYF
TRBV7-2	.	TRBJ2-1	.	TGTGCCAGCAGCTTCCCGCGACTAGTGGGGTCCTACAATGAGCAGTTCTTC	CASSFPRLVGSYNEQFF
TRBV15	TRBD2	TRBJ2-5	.	TGTGCCACCAGCAGTAGGACTAGCGAGGGAGAGACCCAGTACTTC	CATSSRTSEGETQYF
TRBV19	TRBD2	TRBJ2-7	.	TGTGCCAGTAAAGGACTAGCGGGAGGATCTTCCGAGCAGTACTTC	CASKGLAGGSSEQYF
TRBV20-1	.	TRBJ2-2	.	TGCAGTCCTGGGCTTACCGGGGAGCTGTTTTTT	CSPGLTGELFF
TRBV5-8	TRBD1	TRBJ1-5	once	TGTGCCAGCAGCTTGGCAGGTGGGACAGCTTTCCCAAATCAGCCCCAGCATTTT	CASSLAGGTAFPNQPQHF
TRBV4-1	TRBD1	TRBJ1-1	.	TGCGCCAGCAGCCAACAACACAGGGGGGACCTCACTGAAGCTTTCTTT	CASSQQHRGDLTEAFF
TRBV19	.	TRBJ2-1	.	TGTGCCAGTAGTATATCCCGGGGAGTCGACAATGAGCAGTTCTTC	CASSISRGVDNEQFF
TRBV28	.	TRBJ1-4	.	TGTGCCAGCAGTTTAAGTTCCCCTGGGAGTGAAAAACTGTTTTTT	CASSLSSPGSEKLFF
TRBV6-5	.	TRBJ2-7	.	TGTGCCAGCACTCCCCGGGACTTACGCGACGAGCAGTACTTC	CASTPRDLRDEQYF